This TCR beta chain was captured in a study of CD8 T cells in ankylosing spondylitis. Each TCR beta library was made by quantitative 5'-RACE that incorporated molecular barcodes. TCRdb reanalysed the 5' RACE reads using MiXCR and keeps one entry per CDR3 protein. Here the sample spans around 150,000 distinct CDR3 sequences, roughly 18% being singletons. This clonotype is medium-sized in the sample. The antigen remains undetermined. Overall study findings and caveats: Several highly homologous variants made up a TCR beta motif, and this motif appeared characteristic of ankylosing spondylitis blood. Previous work reported some of these motif variants in the synovial fluid and blood of reactive arthritis. Clones linked to disease were reported to show significant enrichment in matched ankylosing spondylitis synovial fluid.

Germline CDR1 and CDR2: SGHRS and YFSETQ. V was trimmed by 4 bases and J by 6 bases, leaving 11 bases between them. The CDR3 has 13 residues. This clonotype was obtained from a male donor with ankylosing spondylitis or in good health (not recorded which). Material: blood, either unsorted or a sorted T cell fraction (not recorded which). The chain uses TRBV5-1 and TRBJ1-5; unclear D gene. CDR3 sequence reads: CASSLDDSQPQHF. Written as DNA, the CDR3 is TGCGCCAGCAGCCTGGATGACTCTCAGCCCCAGCATTTT.